This TCR beta chain was observed in a study of siplizumab effects on memory and regulatory T cells. Cells of the mixed lymphocyte reaction were cocultured at 37 degrees C for six to seven days. In its sample, this clone ranks as large. Its antigen is unidentified. The CDR3 runs to 14 residues. Trimming pared 1 base from V and 2 bases from J, leaving 9 bases between. The germline gives CDR1 SGHDN, CDR2 FVKESK. Clones were sequenced by immunoSEQ multiplex PCR, and TCRdb holds only the in-frame ones, with some missing. The sample consists of some 9,900 clones, approximately 40% of them appearing once. The receptor was derived from a human donor in good health; the cells came from an allogeneic mixed lymphocyte reaction. Sequencing was done on a sample of CFSE-low (dividing) CD8+ T cells sorted from an allogeneic mixed lymphocyte reaction. The chain recombines TRBV14 with TRBJ2-7; a possible D gene is TRBD2 (6 bases). The CDR3: CASSQGGAAYEQYF. The CDR3 DNA is TGTGCCAGCAGCCAAGGCGGGGCGGCCTACGAGCAGTACTTC.